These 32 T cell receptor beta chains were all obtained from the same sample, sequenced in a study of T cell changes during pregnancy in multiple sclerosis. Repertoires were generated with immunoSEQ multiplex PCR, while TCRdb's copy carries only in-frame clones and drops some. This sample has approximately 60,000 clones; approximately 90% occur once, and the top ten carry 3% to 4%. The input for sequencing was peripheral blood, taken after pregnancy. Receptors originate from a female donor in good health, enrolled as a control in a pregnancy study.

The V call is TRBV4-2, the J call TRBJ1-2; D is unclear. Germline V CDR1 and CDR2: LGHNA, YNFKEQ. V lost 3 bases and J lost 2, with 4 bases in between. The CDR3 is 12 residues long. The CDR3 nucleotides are TGTGCCAGCAGCCAGGGCAACTATGGCTACACCTTC. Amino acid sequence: CASSQGNYGYTF.

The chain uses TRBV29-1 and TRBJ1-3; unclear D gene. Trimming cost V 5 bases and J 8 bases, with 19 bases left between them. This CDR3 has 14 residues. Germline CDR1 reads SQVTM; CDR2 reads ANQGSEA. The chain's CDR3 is CSVCCPLPQDTIYF. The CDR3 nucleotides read TGCAGCGTTTGTTGTCCGTTGCCTCAGGACACCATATATTTT. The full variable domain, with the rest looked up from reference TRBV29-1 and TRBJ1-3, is SAVISQKPSRDICQRGTSLTIQCQVDSQVTMMFWYRQQPGQSLTLIATANQGSEATYESGFVIDKFPISRPNLTFSTLTVSNMSPEDSSIYLCSVCCPLPQDTIYFGEGSWLTVV.

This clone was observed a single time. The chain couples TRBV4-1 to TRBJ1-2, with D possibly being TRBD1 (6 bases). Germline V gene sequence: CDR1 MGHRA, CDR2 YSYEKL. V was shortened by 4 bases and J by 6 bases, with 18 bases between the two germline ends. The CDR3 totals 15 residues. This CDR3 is CASSPRSGGGDGYTF. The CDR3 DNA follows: TGCGCCAGCAGCCCACGAAGCGGAGGGGGGGATGGCTACACCTTC.

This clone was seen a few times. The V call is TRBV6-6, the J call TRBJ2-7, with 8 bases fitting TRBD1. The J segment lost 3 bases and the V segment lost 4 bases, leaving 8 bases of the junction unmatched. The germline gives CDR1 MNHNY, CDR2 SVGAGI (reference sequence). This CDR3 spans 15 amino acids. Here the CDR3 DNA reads TGTGCCAGCAGTTTCGGACAGGGCGGACTCTACGAGCAGTACTTC. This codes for CASSFGQGGLYEQYF.

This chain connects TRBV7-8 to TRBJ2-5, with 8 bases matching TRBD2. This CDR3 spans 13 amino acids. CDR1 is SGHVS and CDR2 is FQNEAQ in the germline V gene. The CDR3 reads CASGGGFQETQYF. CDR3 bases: TGTGCTTCCGGGGGGGGCTTCCAAGAGACCCAGTACTTC.

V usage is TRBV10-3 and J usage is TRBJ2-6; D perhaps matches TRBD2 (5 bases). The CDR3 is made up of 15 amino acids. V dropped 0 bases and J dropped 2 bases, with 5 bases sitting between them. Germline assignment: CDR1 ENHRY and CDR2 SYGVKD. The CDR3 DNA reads TGTGCCATCAGTGAGTCCGGGGCTGGGGCCAACGTCCTGACTTTC. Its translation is CAISESGAGANVLTF.

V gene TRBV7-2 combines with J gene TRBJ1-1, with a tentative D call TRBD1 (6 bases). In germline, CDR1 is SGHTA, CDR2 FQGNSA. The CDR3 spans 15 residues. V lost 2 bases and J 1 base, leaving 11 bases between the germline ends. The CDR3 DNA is TGTGCCAGCAGCTTACGGGGGGCGCAGAACACTGAAGCTTTCTTT. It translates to CASSLRGAQNTEAFF. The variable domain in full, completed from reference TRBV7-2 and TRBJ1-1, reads GAGVSQSPSNKVTEKGKDVELRCDPISGHTALYWYRQSLGQGLEFLIYFQGNSAPDKSGLPSDRFSAERTGGSVSTLTIQRTQQEDSAVYLCASSLRGAQNTEAFFGQGTRLTVV.

The CDR3 sequence: CASSLFDRERNTIYF. In DNA form, the CDR3 reads TGTGCCAGCAGCTTATTCGACAGGGAGCGAAACACCATATATTTT. The V call is TRBV7-9, the J call TRBJ1-3, with 7 bases matching TRBD1. Germline loops: CDR1 SEHNR, CDR2 FQNEAQ (reference sequence). The junction had 6 bases not matched to a gene; V was cut back by 2 bases and J by 5 bases. The CDR3 extends over 15 amino acids.

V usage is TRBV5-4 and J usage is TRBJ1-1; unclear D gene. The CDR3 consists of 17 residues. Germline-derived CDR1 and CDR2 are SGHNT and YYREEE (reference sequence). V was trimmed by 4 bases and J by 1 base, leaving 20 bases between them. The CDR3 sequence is CASSLPAGGFPNTEAFF. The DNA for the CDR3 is TGTGCCAGCAGCCTACCCGCCGGAGGCTTTCCGAACACTGAAGCTTTCTTT.

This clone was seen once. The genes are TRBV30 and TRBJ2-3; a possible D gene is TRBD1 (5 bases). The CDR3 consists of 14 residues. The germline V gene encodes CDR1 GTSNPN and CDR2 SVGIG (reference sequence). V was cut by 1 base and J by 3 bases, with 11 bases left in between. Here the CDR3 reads CAWSGGIGTDTQYF. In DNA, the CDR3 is TGTGCCTGGAGTGGGGGCATAGGTACAGATACGCAGTATTTT.

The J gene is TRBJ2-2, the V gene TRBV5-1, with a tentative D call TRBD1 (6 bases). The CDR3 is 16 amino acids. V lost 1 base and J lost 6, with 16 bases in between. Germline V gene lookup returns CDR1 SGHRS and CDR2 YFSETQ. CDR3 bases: TGCGCCAGCAGCTTGAGGGCCCGGACAGAATCCGGGGAGCTGTTTTTT. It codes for CASSLRARTESGELFF.

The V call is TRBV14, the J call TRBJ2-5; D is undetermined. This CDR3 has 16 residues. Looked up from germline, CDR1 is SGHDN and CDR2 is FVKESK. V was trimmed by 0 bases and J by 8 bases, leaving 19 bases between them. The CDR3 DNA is TGTGCCAGCAGCCAAGAATCCCAGGTATACAAGAGAACCCAGTACTTC. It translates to CASSQESQVYKRTQYF.

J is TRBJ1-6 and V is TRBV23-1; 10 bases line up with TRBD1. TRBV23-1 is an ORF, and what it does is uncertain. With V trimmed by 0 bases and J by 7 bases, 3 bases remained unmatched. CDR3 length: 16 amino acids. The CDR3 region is CASSQSTTGGNSPLHF. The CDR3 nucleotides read TGCGCCAGCAGTCAATCGACGACAGGGGGCAATTCACCCCTCCACTTT.

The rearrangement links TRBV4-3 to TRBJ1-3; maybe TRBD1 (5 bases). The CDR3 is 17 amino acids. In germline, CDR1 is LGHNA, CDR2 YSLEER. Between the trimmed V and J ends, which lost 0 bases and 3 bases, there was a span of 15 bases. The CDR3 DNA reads TGCGCCAGCAGCCAAGATAGCAGGGCAGGCCTTGGAAACACCATATATTTT. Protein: CASSQDSRAGLGNTIYF.

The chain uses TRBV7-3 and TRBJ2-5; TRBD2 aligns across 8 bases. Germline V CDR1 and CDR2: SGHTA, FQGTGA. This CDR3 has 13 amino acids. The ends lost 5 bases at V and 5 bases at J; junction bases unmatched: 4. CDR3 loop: CASSPPGGETQYF. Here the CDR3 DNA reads TGTGCCAGCAGCCCCCCGGGAGGGGAGACCCAGTACTTC.

The CDR3 sequence is CASSPIGGGENQPQHF. The CDR3 nucleotides are TGTGCCAGCAGCCCGATCGGAGGGGGCGAGAATCAGCCCCAGCATTTT. The rearrangement uses TRBV28 and TRBJ1-5; the match to TRBD1 covers 7 bases. The germline V gene encodes CDR1 MDHEN and CDR2 SYDVKM. The CDR3 totals 16 residues. The J segment lost 4 bases and the V segment lost 6 bases, leaving 12 bases of the junction unmatched.

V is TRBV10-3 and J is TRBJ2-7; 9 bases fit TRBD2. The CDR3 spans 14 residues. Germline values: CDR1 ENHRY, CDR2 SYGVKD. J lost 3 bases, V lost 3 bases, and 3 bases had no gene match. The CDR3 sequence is CAISESGRLYEQYF. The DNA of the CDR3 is TGTGCCATCAGTGAAAGCGGGAGGCTCTACGAGCAGTACTTC.

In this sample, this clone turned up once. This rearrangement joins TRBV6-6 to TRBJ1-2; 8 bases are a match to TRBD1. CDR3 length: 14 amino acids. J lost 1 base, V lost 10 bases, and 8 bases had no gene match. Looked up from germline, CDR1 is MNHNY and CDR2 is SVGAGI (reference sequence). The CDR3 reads CATKGQGLNYGYTF. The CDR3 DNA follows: TGTGCCACTAAAGGACAGGGACTTAACTATGGCTACACCTTC.

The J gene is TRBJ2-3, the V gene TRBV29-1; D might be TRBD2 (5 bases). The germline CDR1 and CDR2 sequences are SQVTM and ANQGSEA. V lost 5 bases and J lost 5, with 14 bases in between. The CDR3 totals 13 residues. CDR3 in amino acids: CSVQLRAGDTQYF. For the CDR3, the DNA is TGCAGCGTTCAGCTCCGGGCGGGAGATACGCAGTATTTT.

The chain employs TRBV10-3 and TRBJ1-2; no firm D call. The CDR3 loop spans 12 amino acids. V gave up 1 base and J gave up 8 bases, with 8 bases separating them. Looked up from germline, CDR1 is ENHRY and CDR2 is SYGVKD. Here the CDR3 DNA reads TGTGCCATCAGTGAGTTGGTGAGCGGCTACACCTTC. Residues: CAISELVSGYTF.

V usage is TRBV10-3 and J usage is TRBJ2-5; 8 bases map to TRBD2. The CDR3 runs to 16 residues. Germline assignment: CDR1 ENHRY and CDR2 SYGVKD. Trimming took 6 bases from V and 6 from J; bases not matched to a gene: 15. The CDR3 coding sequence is TGTGCCATCAGCTCGGGGGCAAGCGGGGGTCGGAAGACCCAGTACTTC. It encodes CAISSGASGGRKTQYF.

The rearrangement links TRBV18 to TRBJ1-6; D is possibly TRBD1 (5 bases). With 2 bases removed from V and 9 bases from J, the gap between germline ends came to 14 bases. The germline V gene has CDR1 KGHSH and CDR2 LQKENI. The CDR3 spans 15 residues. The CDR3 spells CASSPMGDWGSPLHF. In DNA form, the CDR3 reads TGTGCCAGCTCACCAATGGGGGACTGGGGTTCACCCCTCCACTTT.

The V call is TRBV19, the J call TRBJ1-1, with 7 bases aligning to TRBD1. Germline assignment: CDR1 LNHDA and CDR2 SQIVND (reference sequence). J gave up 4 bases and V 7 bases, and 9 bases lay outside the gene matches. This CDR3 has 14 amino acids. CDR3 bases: TGTGCCAGTACCAAGACAGGGATGGCCACTGAAGCTTTCTTT. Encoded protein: CASTKTGMATEAFF.

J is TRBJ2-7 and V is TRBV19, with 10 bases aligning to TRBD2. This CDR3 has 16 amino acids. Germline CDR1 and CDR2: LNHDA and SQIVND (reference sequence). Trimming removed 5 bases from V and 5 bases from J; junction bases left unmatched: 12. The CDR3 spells CASSRSPSGSINEQYF. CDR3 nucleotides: TGTGCCAGTAGTCGGTCCCCTAGCGGGAGTATCAACGAGCAGTACTTC. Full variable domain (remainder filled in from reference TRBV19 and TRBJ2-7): DGGITQSPKYLFRKEGQNVTLSCEQNLNHDAMYWYRQDPGQGLRLIYYSQIVNDFQKGDIAEGYSVSREKKESFPLTVTSAQKNPTAFYLCASSRSPSGSINEQYFGPGTRLTVT.

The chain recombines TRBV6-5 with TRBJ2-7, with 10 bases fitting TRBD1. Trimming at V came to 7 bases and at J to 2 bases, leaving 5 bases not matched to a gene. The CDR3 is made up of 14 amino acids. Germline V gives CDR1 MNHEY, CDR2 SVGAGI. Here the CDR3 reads CASKGQGVAYEQYF. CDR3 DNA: TGTGCCAGCAAAGGACAGGGGGTCGCCTACGAGCAGTACTTC.

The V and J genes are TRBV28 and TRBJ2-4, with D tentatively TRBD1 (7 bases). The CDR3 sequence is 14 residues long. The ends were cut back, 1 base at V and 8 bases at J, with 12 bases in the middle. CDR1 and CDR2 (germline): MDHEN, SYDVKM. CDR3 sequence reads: CASSLLGRGDIQYF. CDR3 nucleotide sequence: TGTGCCAGCAGTTTATTGGGCAGGGGGGACATTCAGTACTTC. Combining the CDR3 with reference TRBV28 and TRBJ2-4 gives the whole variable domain DVKVTQSSRYLVKRTGEKVFLECVQDMDHENMFWYRQDPGLGLRLIYFSYDVKMKEKGDIPEGYSVSREKKERFSLILESASTNQTSMYLCASSLLGRGDIQYFGAGTRLSVL.

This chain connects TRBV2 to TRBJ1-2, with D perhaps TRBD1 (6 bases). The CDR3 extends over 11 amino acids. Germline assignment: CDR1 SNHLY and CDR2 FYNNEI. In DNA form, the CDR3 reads TGTGTCCTAGGACAGCTCTATGGCTACACCTTC. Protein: CVLGQLYGYTF.

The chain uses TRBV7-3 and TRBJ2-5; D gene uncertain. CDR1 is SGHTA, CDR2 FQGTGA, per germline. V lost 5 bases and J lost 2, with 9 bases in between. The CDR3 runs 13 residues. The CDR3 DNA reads TGTGCCAGCAGCGCCCAGACACAAGAGACCCAGTACTTC. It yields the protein CASSAQTQETQYF.

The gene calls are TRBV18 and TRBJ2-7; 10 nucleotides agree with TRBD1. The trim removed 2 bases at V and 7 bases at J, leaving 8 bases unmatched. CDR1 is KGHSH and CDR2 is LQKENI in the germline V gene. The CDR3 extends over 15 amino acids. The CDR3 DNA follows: TGTGCCAGCTCACCATCCCGACAGGGGGCGGGGGAGCAGTACTTC. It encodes CASSPSRQGAGEQYF. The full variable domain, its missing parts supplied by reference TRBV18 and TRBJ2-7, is NAGVMQNPRHLVRRRGQEARLRCSPMKGHSHVYWYRQLPEEGLKFMVYLQKENIIDESGMPKERFSAEFPKEGPSILRIQQVVRGDSAAYFCASSPSRQGAGEQYFGPGTRLTVT.

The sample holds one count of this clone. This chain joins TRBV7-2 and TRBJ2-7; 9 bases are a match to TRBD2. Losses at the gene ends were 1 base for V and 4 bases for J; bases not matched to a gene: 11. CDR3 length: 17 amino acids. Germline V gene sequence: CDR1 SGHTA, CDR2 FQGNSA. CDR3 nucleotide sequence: TGTGCCAGCAGCTTAGAGCTCCTAGCGGGAAGGGAATACGAGCAGTACTTC. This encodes CASSLELLAGREYEQYF.

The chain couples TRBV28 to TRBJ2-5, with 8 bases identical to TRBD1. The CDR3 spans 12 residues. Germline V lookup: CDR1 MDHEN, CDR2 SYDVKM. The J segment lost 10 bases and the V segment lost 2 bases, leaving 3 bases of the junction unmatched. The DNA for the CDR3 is TGTGCCAGCAGTTTACCCGGGACAGGCCAGTACTTC. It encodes CASSLPGTGQYF.

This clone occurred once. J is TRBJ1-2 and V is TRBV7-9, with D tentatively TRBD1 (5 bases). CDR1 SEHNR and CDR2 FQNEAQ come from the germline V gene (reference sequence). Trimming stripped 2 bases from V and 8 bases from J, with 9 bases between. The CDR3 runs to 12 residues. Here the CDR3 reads CASSLRGDGYTF. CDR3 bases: TGTGCCAGCAGCTTAAGGGGTGACGGCTACACCTTC.